These 21 T cell receptor beta chains came from one sample sequenced in a study of cytomegalovirus exposure and HLA in healthy donors. The PCR used 60 Vbeta and 13 Jbeta primers. Libraries were prepared by immunoSEQ multiplex PCR; TCRdb keeps only in-frame clonotypes and omits some of them. The sample has about 130,000 clones, around 78% seen once. The specimen sequenced was PBMCs. The origin of the receptors is a man over 45 in good health and CMV-seronegative.

The rearrangement uses TRBV14 and TRBJ2-7; D may be TRBD1 (5 bases). CDR1 and CDR2 from the germline V gene are SGHDN and FVKESK. Trimming removed 3 bases at V and 4 bases at J, with 7 bases between. The CDR3 sequence is 12 residues long. CDR3: CASSHRQYEQYF. CDR3 DNA sequence: TGTGCCAGCAGCCATCGACAGTACGAGCAGTACTTC.

This clone is a singleton in its sample. V is TRBV9 and J is TRBJ2-7, with 7 bases that match TRBD2. The CDR3 has 15 amino acids. Germline V gives CDR1 SGDLS, CDR2 YYNGEE. The junction had 10 bases not matched to a gene; V was cut back by 3 bases and J by 4 bases. The CDR3 loop is CASSARGERGYEQYF. The CDR3 nucleotides read TGTGCCAGCAGCGCTCGGGGGGAGCGGGGATACGAGCAGTACTTC.

A word on this clone: The same CDR3 is also encoded by other DNA sequences in this sample. The CDR3 region has the DNA TGTGCCAGCAGCTTGGCTACCACGAACACTGAAGCTTTCTTT. This codes for CASSLATTNTEAFF. V gene TRBV5-5 combines with J gene TRBJ1-1; D not resolved. This CDR3 contains 14 residues. Trimming took 0 bases from V and 1 from J, leaving 7 bases between them. Germline CDR1 is SGHKS and CDR2 is YYEKEE (reference sequence).

The V call is TRBV9, the J call TRBJ2-1, with 11 bases lining up with TRBD1. This CDR3 is 16 amino acids long. Unmatched junction bases numbered 7, after V lost 4 bases and J lost 4 bases. Germline loops: CDR1 SGDLS, CDR2 YYNGEE. CDR3 DNA sequence: TGTGCCAGCAGCCCCAAGGGACAGGGGGTTTACAATGAGCAGTTCTTC. It encodes CASSPKGQGVYNEQFF. The full variable domain, in which reference TRBV9 and TRBJ2-1 provide the parts outside the CDR3, is DSGVTQTPKHLITATGQRVTLRCSPRSGDLSVYWYQQSLDQGLQFLIQYYNGEERAKGNILERFSAQQFPDLHSELNLSSLELGDSALYFCASSPKGQGVYNEQFFGPGTRLTVL.

The sample holds a few counts of this clone. This chain's CDR3 is CASRKGGDTEAFF. CDR3 nucleotide sequence: TGCGCCAGCAGAAAGGGGGGGGACACTGAAGCTTTCTTT. The genes are TRBV4-1 and TRBJ1-1; D perhaps matches TRBD1 (6 bases). The CDR3 is 13 amino acids. The germline gives CDR1 MGHRA, CDR2 YSYEKL. With 6 bases removed from V and 3 bases from J, the gap between germline ends came to 11 bases.

This chain links TRBV9 with TRBJ2-3; no clear D gene. CDR3 length equals 13 residues. From germline, CDR1 is SGDLS and CDR2 YYNGEE. V lost 0 bases, J lost 0 bases, and 2 bases lay in between. CDR3 amino acids: CASSVASTDTQYF. Here the CDR3 DNA reads TGTGCCAGCAGCGTAGCGAGCACAGATACGCAGTATTTT.

Only a few counts were recorded for this clone. This chain uses TRBV7-2 with TRBJ1-1; D is uncertain. Germline V gives CDR1 SGHTA, CDR2 FQGNSA. V lost 1 base to trimming and J lost 0 bases, with 9 bases between them. The CDR3 spans 15 residues. CDR3 DNA: TGTGCCAGCAGCTTAGAAGGACTTGTGAACACTGAAGCTTTCTTT. It specifies CASSLEGLVNTEAFF.

The chain joins TRBV30 to TRBJ1-4; the D is unclear. The CDR3 consists of 12 residues. V lost 8 bases and J lost 10, with 17 bases in between. CDR1 GTSNPN and CDR2 SVGIG come from the germline V gene (reference sequence). CDR3 DNA: TGTGCCGCCCGAGGGCAGCCGGGAAAACTGTTTTTT. Protein product: CAARGQPGKLFF.

Notes on this clone: At one boundary the junction diverges from the germline segment, which might be a read error. The chain links TRBV5-1 to TRBJ2-1; 9 bases align to TRBD2. Germline V gene sequence: CDR1 SGHRS, CDR2 YFSETQ. The length of the CDR3 is 15 residues. CDR3 in amino acids: CASGLNLAGRNEQFF. CDR3 nucleotide sequence: TGCGCCAGCGGCTTGAACCTAGCGGGGAGGAATGAGCAGTTCTTC.

The chain combines TRBV4-3 with TRBJ2-1; 10 bases align to TRBD1. The V gene's germline CDR1 is LGHNA and CDR2 YSLEER. This CDR3 is 15 amino acids long. The trim removed 3 bases at V and 5 bases at J, leaving 4 bases unmatched. The chain's CDR3 is CASSQGQGTHNEQFF. As DNA, the CDR3 is TGCGCCAGCAGCCAGGGACAGGGGACTCACAATGAGCAGTTCTTC.

This clone was recorded a few times. The chain has TRBV10-2 and TRBJ1-2; TRBD1 is a possible D gene (5 bases). Germline V gives CDR1 WSHSY, CDR2 SAAADI. The CDR3 runs 13 residues. V was pared by 0 bases and J by 8 bases, with 10 bases between. As DNA, the CDR3 is TGCGCCAGCAGTGAGTCGGGGGGATCAGGCTACACCTTC. Protein sequence: CASSESGGSGYTF.

This chain joins TRBV7-2 and TRBJ2-2; 10 nucleotides align to TRBD2. V lost 5 bases and J lost 7; bases outside the gene matches: 7. Per germline, CDR1 SGHTA and CDR2 FQGNSA. The CDR3 runs 15 residues. CDR3 amino acids: CASSQRGGRDGELFF. The DNA for the CDR3 is TGTGCCAGCAGCCAGCGGGGGGGCCGGGACGGGGAGCTGTTTTTT. The full variable domain, completed using reference TRBV7-2 and TRBJ2-2, is GAGVSQSPSNKVTEKGKDVELRCDPISGHTALYWYRQSLGQGLEFLIYFQGNSAPDKSGLPSDRFSAERTGGSVSTLTIQRTQQEDSAVYLCASSQRGGRDGELFFGEGSRLTVL.

The sample holds a few counts of this clone. The chain couples TRBV21-1 to TRBJ2-7; the D call of TRBD2 is as the table states it, not checked on the DNA. TRBV21-1 represents a pseudogene. The CDR3 spans 19 residues. Here the CDR3 DNA reads TGTGCCAGCAGCAATCTTAAGAGGGCTAGCGGGCGAAGCTCCTACGAGCAGTACGTC. It yields the protein CASSNLKRASGRSSYEQYV.

This clone appeared a single time. The V gene is TRBV6-1, the J gene TRBJ1-1; tentatively, D is TRBD1 (6 bases). CDR1 is MNHNS, CDR2 SASEGT, per germline. V was trimmed by 6 bases and J by 1 base, leaving 12 bases between them. This CDR3 comprises 14 residues. CDR3 region: CASREGQTNTEAFF. Here the CDR3 DNA reads TGTGCCAGCAGAGAGGGACAAACGAACACTGAAGCTTTCTTT.

V usage is TRBV27 and J usage is TRBJ2-3; TRBD1 matches 9 bases. Per germline, CDR1 MNHEY and CDR2 SMNVEV (reference sequence). CDR3 length equals 13 residues. Trimming removed 7 bases from V and 4 bases from J; junction bases left unmatched: 3. CDR3 region: CASTRTGADTQYF. In DNA form, the CDR3 reads TGTGCCAGCACACGGACAGGGGCAGATACGCAGTATTTT.

The rearrangement uses TRBV9 and TRBJ2-6, with no clear D. The length of the CDR3 is 15 residues. The germline V gene encodes CDR1 SGDLS and CDR2 YYNGEE. With 4 bases removed from V and 0 bases from J, the gap between germline ends came to 8 bases. The CDR3 coding sequence is TGTGCCAGCAGCCCCCGGGTCTCTGGGGCCAACGTCCTGACTTTC. It is translated as CASSPRVSGANVLTF.

This clone was counted only a few times. The genes are TRBV2 and TRBJ2-2; perhaps TRBD1 as D (6 bases). The germline V gene has CDR1 SNHLY and CDR2 FYNNEI. The ends were cut back, 6 bases at V and 0 bases at J, with 11 bases in the middle. The CDR3 spans 15 residues. Written as DNA, the CDR3 is TGTGCCAGCAGCGCTAGGACAGCGAACACCGGGGAGCTGTTTTTT. Protein product: CASSARTANTGELFF.

The table lists this clone with a count of one. This sequence joins TRBV19 and TRBJ1-2; no definite D call. Trimming took 5 bases from V and 4 from J, leaving 8 bases between them. CDR1 is LNHDA, CDR2 SQIVND, per germline (reference sequence). The CDR3 runs 12 residues. Here the CDR3 DNA reads TGTGCCAGTAGTCGGGTACCCTATGGCTACACCTTC. Encoded protein: CASSRVPYGYTF.

V gene TRBV19 combines with J gene TRBJ2-7; no firm D call. CDR1 and CDR2 (germline): LNHDA, SQIVND (reference sequence). Trimming shortened V by 9 bases and J by 0 bases, and 15 bases separated the two germline ends. The CDR3 extends over 14 amino acids. CDR3 coding DNA: TGTGCCAGGAGACATCAGAACAGCTCCTACGAGCAGTACTTC. Translated: CARRHQNSSYEQYF.

The chain uses TRBV5-5 and TRBJ2-3; 9 bases agree with TRBD2. V was pared by 4 bases and J by 5 bases, with 5 bases of the junction left unmatched. Germline-derived CDR1 and CDR2 are SGHKS and YYEKEE (reference sequence). There are 14 residues in the CDR3. CDR3: CASSLWTSEDTQYF. CDR3 DNA sequence: TGTGCCAGCAGCCTGTGGACTAGCGAAGATACGCAGTATTTT.

This clone was detected only a few times. The chain employs TRBV5-6 and TRBJ2-5, with D possibly being TRBD2 (5 bases). V lost 4 bases and J lost 4, with 20 bases in between. CDR1 and CDR2 (germline): SGHDT, YYEEEE. The CDR3 contains 16 residues. CDR3 residues: CASSPRGFRGGETQYF. The CDR3 nucleotides read TGTGCCAGCAGCCCGCGAGGGTTTCGTGGAGGAGAGACCCAGTACTTC.